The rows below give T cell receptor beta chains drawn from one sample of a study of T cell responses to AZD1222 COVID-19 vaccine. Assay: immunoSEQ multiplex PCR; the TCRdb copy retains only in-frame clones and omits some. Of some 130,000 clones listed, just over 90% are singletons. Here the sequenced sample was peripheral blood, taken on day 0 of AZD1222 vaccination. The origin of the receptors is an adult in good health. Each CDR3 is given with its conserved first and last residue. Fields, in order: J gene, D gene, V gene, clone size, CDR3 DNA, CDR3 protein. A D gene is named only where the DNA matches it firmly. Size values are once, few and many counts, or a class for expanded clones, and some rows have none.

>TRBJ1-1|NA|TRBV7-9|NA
TGTGCCAGCAGCGTGGGTTCGACTGAAGCTTTCTTT
CASSVGSTEAFF
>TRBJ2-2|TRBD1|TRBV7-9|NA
TGTGCCAGCAGCTTATCAGGGGGCGATCTGTTTTTT
CASSLSGGDLFF
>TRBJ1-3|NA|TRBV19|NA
TGTGCCAGTAGTAATTACGGATCCTCTGGAAACACCATATATTTT
CASSNYGSSGNTIYF
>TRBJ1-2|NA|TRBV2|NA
TGTGCCAGCAGTGCCGACAGAAACCTCTATGGCTACACCTTC
CASSADRNLYGYTF
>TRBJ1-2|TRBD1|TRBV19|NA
TGTGCCAGTAGTATGGGGACAGGGTTTGGTGGCTACACCTTC
CASSMGTGFGGYTF
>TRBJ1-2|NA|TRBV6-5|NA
TGTGCCAGCAGACTTCCATCCCAAACGGGCTATGGCTACACCTTC
CASRLPSQTGYGYTF
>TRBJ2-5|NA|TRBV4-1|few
TGCGCCAGCAGCGGGGACGGTTTCGCTCGGCAAGAGACCCAGTACTTC
CASSGDGFARQETQYF
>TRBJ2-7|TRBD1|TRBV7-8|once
TGTGCCAGCAGCTCCCCAAACAGGGGTGGGGAGCAGTACTTC
CASSSPNRGGEQYF
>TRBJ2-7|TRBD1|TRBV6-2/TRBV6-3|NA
TGTGCCAGCAGCTCGGGACAGGGGAGAGGCGAGCAGTACTTC
CASSSGQGRGEQYF
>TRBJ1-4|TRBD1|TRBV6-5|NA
TGTGCCAGCAGCCGCTTACAGGGGGCTTATGAAAAACTGTTTTTT
CASSRLQGAYEKLFF
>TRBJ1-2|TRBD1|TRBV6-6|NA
TGTGCCAGCAGTTTCGGGACAGGGGGCAGCTGGGGCTACACCTTC
CASSFGTGGSWGYTF
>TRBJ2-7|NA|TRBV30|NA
TGTGCCTGGAGCCTCGGTAATTCGAGGAACTTC
CAWSLGNSRNF
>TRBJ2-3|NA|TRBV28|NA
TGTGCCAGCAGTTTCGGGCAGGTTGGTCCAGATACGCAGTATTTT
CASSFGQVGPDTQYF
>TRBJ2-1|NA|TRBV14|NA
TGTGCCAGCAGCCTTTTAGGGAGCACCGAGCAGTTCTTC
CASSLLGSTEQFF
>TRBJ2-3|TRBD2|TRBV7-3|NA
TGTGCCAGCAGCGCCTTGACTAGCGGGGGCACAGATACGCAGTATTTT
CASSALTSGGTDTQYF
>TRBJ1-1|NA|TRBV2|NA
TGTGCCACAGGGGCCCAGGGACTGAACACTGAAGCTTTCTTT
CATGAQGLNTEAFF
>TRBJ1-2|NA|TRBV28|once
TGTGCCAGCAGTTTGGTACGGTCTAACTATGGCTACACCTTC
CASSLVRSNYGYTF
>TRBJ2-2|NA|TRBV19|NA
TGTGCCCTCGACCCAGCCGGGGAGCTGTTTTTT
CALDPAGELFF
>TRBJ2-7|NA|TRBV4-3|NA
TGCGCCAGCAGCCAAGAAAGGGGTGGGACACTAAGCTACGAGCAGTACTTC
CASSQERGGTLSYEQYF
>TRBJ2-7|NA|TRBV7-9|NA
TGTGCCAGCAGCTTTGGTTCTCTGGGTGAGCAGTACTTC
CASSFGSLGEQYF
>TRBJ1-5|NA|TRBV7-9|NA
TGTGCCAGCAGCCGGGGCAATAGCAATCAGCCCCAGCATTTT
CASSRGNSNQPQHF
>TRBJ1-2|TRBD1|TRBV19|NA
TGTGCCAGTAGTGTACAGGGGTACGACTATGGCTACACCTTC
CASSVQGYDYGYTF
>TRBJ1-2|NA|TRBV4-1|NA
TGCGCCAGCAGCCAAGATTTTGCTCGCGCAACTAACTATGGCTACACCTTC
CASSQDFARATNYGYTF
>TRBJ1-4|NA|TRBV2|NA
TGTGCCAGTACTATGGATACGGGGAATGAAAAACTGTTTTTT
CASTMDTGNEKLFF